The T cell receptor beta chain under discussion was sequenced for a study of blood T cell repertoires in COVID-19. On the study more broadly: Researchers got acute and convalescent COVID-19 samples from the United States, Italy and Spain. The analysed material was cDNA or gDNA that came from T cells, B-cell-depleted T cells, or PBMCs.

The authors' processing: Amplification of reference gene primers was used by the study to estimate nucleated cell counts. Only in-frame clones appear in the TCRdb table, and some are missing; sequencing was by immunoSEQ multiplex PCR. V and J calls and clone size are copied from that table; D and trimming were computed from the DNA. The sample yields some 66,000 clones, less than 85% seen once. The CDR3 totals 16 residues. Germline-derived CDR1 and CDR2 are MNHNS and SASEGT. V lost 6 bases, J lost 2 bases, and 17 bases lay in between. Sequences were obtained from peripheral blood. The genes are TRBV6-1 and TRBJ1-3; the D gene is possibly TRBD1 (6 bases). This receptor was taken from a man aged 55 to 69 with acute or convalescent COVID-19. CDR3 amino acids: CASSESGGRAGNTIYF. The CDR3 DNA is TGTGCCAGCAGCGAAAGCGGGGGGCGAGCTGGAAACACCATATATTTT.